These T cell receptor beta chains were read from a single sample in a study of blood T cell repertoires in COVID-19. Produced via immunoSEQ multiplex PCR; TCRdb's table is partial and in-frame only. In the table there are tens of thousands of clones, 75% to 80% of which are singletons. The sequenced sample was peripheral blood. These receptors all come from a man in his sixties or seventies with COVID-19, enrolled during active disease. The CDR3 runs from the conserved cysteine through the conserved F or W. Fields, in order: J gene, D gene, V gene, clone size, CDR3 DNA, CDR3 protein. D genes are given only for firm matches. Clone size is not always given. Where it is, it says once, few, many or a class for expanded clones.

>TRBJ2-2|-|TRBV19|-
TGTGCCAGTAGTATCGTAAGGAGAAGCGCCGGGGAGCTGTTTTTT
CASSIVRRSAGELFF
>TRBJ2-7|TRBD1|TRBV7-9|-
TGTGCCAGCAGCTCTGACAGGGTCCACGAGCAGTACTTC
CASSSDRVHEQYF
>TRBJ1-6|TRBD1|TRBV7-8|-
TGTGCCAGCAGGTTTTCTGGGACAGCCAATAATTCACCCCTCCACTTT
CASRFSGTANNSPLHF
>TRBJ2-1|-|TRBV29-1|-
TGCAGCGTTGAACCTCAAACAGTTTACAATGAGCAGTTCTTC
CSVEPQTVYNEQFF
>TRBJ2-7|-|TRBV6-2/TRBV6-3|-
TGTGCCAGCAGTTATTCGGGGGTTCGCGAGCAGTACTTC
CASSYSGVREQYF
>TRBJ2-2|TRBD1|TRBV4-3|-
TGCGCCAGCAGCCAAGAGGGACAGGGACGAACCGGGGAGCTGTTTTTT
CASSQEGQGRTGELFF
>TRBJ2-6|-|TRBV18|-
TGTGCCAGCTCCAGACCCGGGAACTCTGGGGCCAACGTCCTGACTTTC
CASSRPGNSGANVLTF
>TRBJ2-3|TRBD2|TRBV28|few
TGTGCCAGCAGCCCTAGGCGGCTAGCGGGAGTGGAAGATACGCAGTATTTT
CASSPRRLAGVEDTQYF
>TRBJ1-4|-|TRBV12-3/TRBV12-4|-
TGTGCCAGCAGTTCCTATAATGAAAAACTGTTTTTT
CASSSYNEKLFF
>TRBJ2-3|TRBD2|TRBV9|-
TGTGCCAGCAGCGTAGGACCTAGCGGAGATACGCAGTATTTT
CASSVGPSGDTQYF
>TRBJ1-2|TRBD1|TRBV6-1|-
TGTGCCAGCAGTGAAACGGGACAGGTGAACTATGGCTACACCTTC
CASSETGQVNYGYTF
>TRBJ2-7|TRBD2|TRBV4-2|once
TGTGCCAGCAGCCAAGGACTAGCTTTAGACGAGCAGTACTTC
CASSQGLALDEQYF
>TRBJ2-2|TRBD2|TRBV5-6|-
TGTGCCAGCGCCCTCCCGGTGGGAGGGGAGAGGGGCGGGGAGCTGTTTTTT
CASALPVGGERGGELFF
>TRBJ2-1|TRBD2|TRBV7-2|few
TGTGCCAGCAGCCTGCTAGCGGGAGTTTACAATGAGCAGTTCTTC
CASSLLAGVYNEQFF
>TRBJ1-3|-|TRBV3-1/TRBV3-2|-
TGTGCCAGCAGCCAAAGGGACACCTCTGGAAACACCATATATTTT
CASSQRDTSGNTIYF
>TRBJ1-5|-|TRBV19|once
TGTGCCAGTAGCCCACAGGGACTAATAGGCAATCAGCCCCAGCATTTT
CASSPQGLIGNQPQHF
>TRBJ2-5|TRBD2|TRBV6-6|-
TGTGCCAGCAGTACTAGCGGGAGGGTCGGGGGCGAGACCCAGTACTTC
CASSTSGRVGGETQYF